Sequencing of this T cell receptor beta chain was carried out in a study of blood T cell repertoires in COVID-19. At the level of the study: Samples representing acute and convalescent COVID-19 were sourced from the United States, Italy and Spain.

TCRdb's copy holds only in-frame clones and misses some; the assay was immunoSEQ multiplex PCR. The table includes 150,000 or so clones, more than 75% detected once. The clonotype comes from a man older than 75 with acute or convalescent COVID-19. Sequenced input: peripheral blood.

The CDR3 here is CASSAGLSGANVLTF. CDR3 DNA: TGTGCCAGCTCTGCGGGACTTTCTGGGGCCAACGTCCTGACTTTC. This rearrangement joins TRBV18 to TRBJ2-6, with D tentatively TRBD2 (6 bases). Germline lookup yields CDR1 KGHSH and CDR2 LQKENI. Trimming took off 6 bases at V and 1 base at J, with 10 bases between the two ends. This CDR3 has 15 residues.